Given below is one T cell receptor (beta chain) in context. Assay: immunoSEQ multiplex PCR; the TCRdb copy retains only in-frame clones and omits some. The repertoire has roughly 90,000 clones, around 90% of them found once; the top ten carry roughly 0.97%. Time point meaning: pretreatment peripheral blood. Patient sample counts ranged from 1 to 8, pretreatment and on-treatment. V shed 3 bases and J shed 6 bases, with 9 bases lying between them. The germline CDR1 and CDR2 sequences are SGDLS and YYNGEE. The CDR3 has 13 residues. The sample comes from a study of PD-L1 blockade in urothelial cancer. The overall study: Analyzed time points were 3 weeks (second dose) and 6 weeks after therapy began. Across blood samples, T cells had a median count of roughly 140,000.

The genes are TRBV9 and TRBJ2-2; D might be TRBD1 (6 bases). This receptor was obtained from a woman over 75 with urothelial cancer. This material consisted of PBMCs, taken around atezolizumab (anti-PD-L1) treatment. The CDR3 reads CASSANRAGELFF. The CDR3 DNA is TGTGCCAGCAGCGCAAACAGGGCCGGGGAGCTGTTTTTT.